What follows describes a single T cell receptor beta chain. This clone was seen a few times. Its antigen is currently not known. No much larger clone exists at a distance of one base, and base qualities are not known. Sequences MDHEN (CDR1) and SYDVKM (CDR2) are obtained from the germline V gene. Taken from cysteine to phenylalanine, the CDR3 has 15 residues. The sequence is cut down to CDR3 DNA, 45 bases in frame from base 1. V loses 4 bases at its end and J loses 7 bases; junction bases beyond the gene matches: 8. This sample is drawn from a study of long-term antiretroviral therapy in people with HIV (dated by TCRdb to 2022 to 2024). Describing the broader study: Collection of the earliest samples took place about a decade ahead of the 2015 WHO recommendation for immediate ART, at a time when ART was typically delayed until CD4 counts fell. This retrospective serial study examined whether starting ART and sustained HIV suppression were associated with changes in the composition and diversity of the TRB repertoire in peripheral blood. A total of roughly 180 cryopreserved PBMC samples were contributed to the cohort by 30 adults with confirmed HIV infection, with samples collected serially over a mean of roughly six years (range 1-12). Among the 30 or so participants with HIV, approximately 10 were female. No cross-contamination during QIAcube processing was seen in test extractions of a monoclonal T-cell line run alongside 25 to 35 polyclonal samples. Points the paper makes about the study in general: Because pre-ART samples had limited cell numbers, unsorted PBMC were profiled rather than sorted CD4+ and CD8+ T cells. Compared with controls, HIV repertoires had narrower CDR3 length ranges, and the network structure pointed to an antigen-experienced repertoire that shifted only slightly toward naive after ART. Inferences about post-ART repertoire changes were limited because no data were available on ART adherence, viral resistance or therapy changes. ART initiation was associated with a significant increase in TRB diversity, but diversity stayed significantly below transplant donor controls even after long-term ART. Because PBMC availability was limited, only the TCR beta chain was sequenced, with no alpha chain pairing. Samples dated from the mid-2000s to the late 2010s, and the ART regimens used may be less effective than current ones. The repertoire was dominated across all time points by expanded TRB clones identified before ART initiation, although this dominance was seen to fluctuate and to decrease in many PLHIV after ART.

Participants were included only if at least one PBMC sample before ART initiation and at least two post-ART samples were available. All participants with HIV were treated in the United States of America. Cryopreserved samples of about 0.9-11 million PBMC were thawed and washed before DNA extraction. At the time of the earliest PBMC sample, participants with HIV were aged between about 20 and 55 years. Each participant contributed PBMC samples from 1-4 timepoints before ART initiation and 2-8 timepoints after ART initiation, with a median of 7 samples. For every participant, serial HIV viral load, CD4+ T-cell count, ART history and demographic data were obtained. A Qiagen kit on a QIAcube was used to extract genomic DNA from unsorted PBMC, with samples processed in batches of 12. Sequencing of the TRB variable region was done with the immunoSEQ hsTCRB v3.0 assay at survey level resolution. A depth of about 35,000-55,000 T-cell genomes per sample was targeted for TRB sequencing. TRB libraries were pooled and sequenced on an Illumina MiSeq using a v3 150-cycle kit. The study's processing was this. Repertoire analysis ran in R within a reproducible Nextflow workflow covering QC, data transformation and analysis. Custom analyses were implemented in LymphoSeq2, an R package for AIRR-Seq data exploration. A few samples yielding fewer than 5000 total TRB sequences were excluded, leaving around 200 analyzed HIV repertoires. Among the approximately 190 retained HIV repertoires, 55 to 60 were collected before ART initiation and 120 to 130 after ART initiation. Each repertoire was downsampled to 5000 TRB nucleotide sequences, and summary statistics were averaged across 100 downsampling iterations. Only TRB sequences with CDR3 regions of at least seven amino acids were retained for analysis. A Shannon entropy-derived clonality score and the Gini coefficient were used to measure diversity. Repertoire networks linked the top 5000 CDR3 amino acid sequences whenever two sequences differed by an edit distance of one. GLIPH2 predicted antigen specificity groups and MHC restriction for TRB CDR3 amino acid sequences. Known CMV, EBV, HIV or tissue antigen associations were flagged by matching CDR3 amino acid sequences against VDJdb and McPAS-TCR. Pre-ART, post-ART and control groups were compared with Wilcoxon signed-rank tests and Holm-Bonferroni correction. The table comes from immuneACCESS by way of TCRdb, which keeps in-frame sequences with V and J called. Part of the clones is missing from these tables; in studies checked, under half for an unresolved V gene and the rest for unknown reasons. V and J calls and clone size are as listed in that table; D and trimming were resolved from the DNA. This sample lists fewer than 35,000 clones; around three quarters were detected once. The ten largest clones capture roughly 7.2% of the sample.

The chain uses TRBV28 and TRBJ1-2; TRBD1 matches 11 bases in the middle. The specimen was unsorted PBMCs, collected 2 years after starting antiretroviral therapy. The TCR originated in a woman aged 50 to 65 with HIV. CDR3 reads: CASSSPGQGVSGYTF. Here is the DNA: TGTGCCAGCAGTTCCCCGGGACAGGGGGTTTCTGGCTACACCTTC.